This TCR beta chain was captured in a study of control samples from healthy donors and cancer patients. The table came from immunoSEQ multiplex PCR; TCRdb's copy has only in-frame clones and leaves some out. This sample yields about 85,000 clones, of which around nine tenths are seen a single time; roughly 7.2% belongs to the top ten. This CDR3 comprises 13 residues. CDR1 is MNHNY, CDR2 SVGAGI, per germline (reference sequence). V shed 4 bases and J shed 2 bases, with 8 bases lying between them. The J gene is TRBJ1-2, the V gene TRBV6-6; D is uncertain. The receptor was derived from a woman aged 55-69 years in good health. The sequenced sample consisted of blood. CDR3 sequence: CASSLSVNYGYTF. The CDR3, as DNA: TGTGCCAGCAGTTTATCGGTAAACTATGGCTACACCTTC.